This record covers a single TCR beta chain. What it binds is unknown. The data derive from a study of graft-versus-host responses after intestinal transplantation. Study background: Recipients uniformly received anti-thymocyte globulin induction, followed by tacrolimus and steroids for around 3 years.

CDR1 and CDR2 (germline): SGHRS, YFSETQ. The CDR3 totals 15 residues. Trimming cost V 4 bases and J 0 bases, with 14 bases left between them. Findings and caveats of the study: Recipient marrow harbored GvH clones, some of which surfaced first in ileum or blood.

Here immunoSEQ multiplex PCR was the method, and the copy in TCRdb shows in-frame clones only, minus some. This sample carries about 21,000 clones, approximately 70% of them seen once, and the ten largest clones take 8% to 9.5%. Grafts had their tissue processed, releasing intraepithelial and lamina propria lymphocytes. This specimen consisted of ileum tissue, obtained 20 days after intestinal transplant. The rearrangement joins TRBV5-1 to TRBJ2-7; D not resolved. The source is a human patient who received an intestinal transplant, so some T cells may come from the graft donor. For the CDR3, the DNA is TGCGCCAGCAGCCCCCTCGTTCCGAGCTCCTACGAGCAGTACTTC. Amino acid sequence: CASSPLVPSSYEQYF.